The entry below describes one T cell receptor beta chain. Generated by immunoSEQ multiplex PCR, the TCRdb table keeps only in-frame clones and is missing some. In the table there are tens of thousands of clones, over 75% of which are singletons. This sample was included in a study of blood T cell repertoires in COVID-19. Sample: peripheral blood. The source of this sequence is an older man with acute or convalescent COVID-19.

CDR3 protein: CASSSGQGGEKLFF. CDR3 nucleotide sequence: TGTGCCAGCAGTTCAGGACAGGGCGGGGAAAAACTGTTTTTT. The J gene is TRBJ1-4, the V gene TRBV6-2 or TRBV6-3; 8 bases match TRBD1. CDR3 length equals 14 residues. The junction had 6 bases not matched to a gene; V was cut back by 4 bases and J by 8 bases. Per germline, CDR1 MNHEY and CDR2 SVGEGT.